The table lists the clone carrying this T cell receptor beta chain with a count of one. The data originate from a study of shared clonotypes between healthy human individuals. Study summary: The plates for each donor numbered three CD4 naive, three CD4 memory, two CD8 naive and one CD8 memory.

Germline CDR1 SGHNT, CDR2 YENEEA. With V trimmed by 5 bases and J by 5 bases, 8 bases remained unmatched. This CDR3 comprises 14 residues. Libraries were prepared by immunoSEQ multiplex PCR; TCRdb keeps only in-frame clonotypes and omits some of them. The table records more than 2 million clones, roughly 96% of them present only once. Every one of the donors was a Caucasian adult that lived in Nashville, Tennessee. Into CD45RA+ naive and CD45RA-negative memory subsets, the CD4+ cells were split. The chain has TRBV11-3 and TRBJ2-7; TRBD1 aligns across 8 bases. The sample taken for sequencing was naive CD4+ T cells sorted from blood. Indicated subset: CD45RA+ positively selected. The clonotype originates from a man between 18 and 35 years old in good health. CDR3 nucleotide sequence: TGTGCCAGCAGCCGAGGACAGGGAGCCGACGAGCAGTACTTC. It specifies CASSRGQGADEQYF.